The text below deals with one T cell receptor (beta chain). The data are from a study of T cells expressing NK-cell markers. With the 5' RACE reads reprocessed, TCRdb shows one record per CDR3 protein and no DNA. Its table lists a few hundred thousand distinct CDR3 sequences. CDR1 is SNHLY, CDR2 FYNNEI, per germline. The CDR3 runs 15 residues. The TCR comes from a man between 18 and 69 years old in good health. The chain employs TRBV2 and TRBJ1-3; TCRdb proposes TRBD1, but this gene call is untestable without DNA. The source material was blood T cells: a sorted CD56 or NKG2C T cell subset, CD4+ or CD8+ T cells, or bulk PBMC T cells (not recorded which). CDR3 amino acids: CASRQGTVSGNTIYF.